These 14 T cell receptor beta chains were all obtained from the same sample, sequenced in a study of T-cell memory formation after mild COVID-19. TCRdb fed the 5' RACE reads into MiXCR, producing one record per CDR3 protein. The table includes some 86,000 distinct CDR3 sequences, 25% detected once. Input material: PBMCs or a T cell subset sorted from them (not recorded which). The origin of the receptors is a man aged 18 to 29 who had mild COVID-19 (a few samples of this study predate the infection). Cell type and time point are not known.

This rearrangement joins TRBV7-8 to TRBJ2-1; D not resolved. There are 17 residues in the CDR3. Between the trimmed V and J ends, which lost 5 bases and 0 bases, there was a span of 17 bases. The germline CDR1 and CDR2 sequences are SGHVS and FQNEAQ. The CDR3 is CASSNRLRGASYNEQFF. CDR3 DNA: TGTGCCAGCAGCAACCGCCTTCGCGGCGCCTCCTACAATGAGCAGTTCTTC.

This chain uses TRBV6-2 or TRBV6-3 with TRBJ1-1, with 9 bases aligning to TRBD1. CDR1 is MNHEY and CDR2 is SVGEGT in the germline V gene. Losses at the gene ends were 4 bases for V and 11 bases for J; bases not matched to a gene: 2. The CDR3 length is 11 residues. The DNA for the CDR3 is TGTGCCAGCAGTTTCGGACAGGGGGCTTTCTTT. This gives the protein CASSFGQGAFF.

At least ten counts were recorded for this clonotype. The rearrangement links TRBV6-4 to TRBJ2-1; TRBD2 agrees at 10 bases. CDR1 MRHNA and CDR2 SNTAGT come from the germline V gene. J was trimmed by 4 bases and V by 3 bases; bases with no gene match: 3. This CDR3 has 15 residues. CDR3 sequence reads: CASSEKAGGYNEQFF. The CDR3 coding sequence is TGTGCCAGCAGTGAAAAAGCGGGGGGGTACAATGAGCAGTTCTTC.

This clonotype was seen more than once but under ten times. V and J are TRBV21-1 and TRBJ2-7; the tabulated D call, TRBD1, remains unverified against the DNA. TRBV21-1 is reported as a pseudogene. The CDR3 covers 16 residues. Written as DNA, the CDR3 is TGTGCCAGCAGCGGGGGACACCGGGGAAGCTCCTACGAGCAGTACGTC. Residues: CASSGGHRGSSYEQYV.

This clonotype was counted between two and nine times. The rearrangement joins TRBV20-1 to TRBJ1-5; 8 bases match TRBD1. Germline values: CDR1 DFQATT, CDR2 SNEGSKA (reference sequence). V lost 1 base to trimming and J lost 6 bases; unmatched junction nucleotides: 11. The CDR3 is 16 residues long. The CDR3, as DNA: TGCAGTGCTAGAGTACAGGGGGAGGTGAGTCGTCAGCCCCAGCATTTT. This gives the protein CSARVQGEVSRQPQHF.

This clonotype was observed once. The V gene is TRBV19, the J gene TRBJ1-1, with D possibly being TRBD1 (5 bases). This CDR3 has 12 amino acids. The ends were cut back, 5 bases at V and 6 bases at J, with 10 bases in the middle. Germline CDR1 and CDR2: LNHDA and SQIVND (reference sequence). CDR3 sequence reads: CASSGGAPEAFF. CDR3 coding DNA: TGTGCCAGTAGTGGTGGGGCCCCTGAAGCTTTCTTT.

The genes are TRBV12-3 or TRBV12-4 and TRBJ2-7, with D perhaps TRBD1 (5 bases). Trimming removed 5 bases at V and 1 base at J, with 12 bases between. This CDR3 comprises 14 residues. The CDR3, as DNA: TGTGCCAGCAGTGCAATGACAGAGTCCTACGAGCAGTACTTC. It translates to CASSAMTESYEQYF.

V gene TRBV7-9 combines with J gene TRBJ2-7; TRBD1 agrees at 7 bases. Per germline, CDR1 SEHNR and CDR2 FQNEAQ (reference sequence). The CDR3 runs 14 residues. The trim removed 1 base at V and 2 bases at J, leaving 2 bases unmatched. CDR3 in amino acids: CASSLEGAAYEQYV. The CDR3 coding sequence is TGTGCCAGCAGCTTAGAGGGGGCAGCCTACGAGCAGTACGTC.

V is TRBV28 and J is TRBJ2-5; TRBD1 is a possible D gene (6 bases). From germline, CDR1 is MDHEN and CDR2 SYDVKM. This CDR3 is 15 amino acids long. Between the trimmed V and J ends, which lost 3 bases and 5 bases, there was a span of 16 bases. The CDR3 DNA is TGTGCCAGCAGTTTGGTGTCAGGGGCGATTGAGACCCAGTACTTC. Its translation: CASSLVSGAIETQYF.

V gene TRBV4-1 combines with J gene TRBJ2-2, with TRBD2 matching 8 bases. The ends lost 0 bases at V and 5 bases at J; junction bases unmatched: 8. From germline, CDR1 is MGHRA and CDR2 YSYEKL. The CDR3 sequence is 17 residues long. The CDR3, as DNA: TGCGCCAGCAGCCAAGATCCGGGCGGGGGGATTACCGGGGAGCTGTTTTTT. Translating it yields CASSQDPGGGITGELFF.

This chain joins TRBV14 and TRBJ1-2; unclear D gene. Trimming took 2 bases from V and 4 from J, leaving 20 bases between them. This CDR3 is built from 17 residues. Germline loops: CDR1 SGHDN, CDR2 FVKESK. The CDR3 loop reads CASSQRILRGSSYGYTF. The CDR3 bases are TGTGCCAGCAGCCAACGCATACTTCGGGGAAGCTCCTATGGCTACACCTTC. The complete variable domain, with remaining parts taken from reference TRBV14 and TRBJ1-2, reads EAGVTQFPSHSVIEKGQTVTLRCDPISGHDNLYWYRRVMGKEIKFLLHFVKESKQDESGMPNNRFLAERTGGTYSTLKVQPAELEDSGVYFCASSQRILRGSSYGYTFGSGTRLTVV.

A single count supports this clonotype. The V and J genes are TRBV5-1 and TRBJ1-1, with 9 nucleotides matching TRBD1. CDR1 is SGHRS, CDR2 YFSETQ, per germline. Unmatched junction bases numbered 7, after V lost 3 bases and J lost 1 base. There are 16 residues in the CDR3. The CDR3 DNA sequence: TGCGCCAGCAGCTCCCTACAGGGGGCGGCGAACACTGAAGCTTTCTTT. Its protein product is CASSSLQGAANTEAFF.

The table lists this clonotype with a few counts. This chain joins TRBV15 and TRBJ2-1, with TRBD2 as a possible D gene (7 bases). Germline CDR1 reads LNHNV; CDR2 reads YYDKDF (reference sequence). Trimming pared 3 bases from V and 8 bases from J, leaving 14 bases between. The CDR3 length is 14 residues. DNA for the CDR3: TGTGCCACCAGCAGGACTAGGGGGGGCGATGAGCAGTTCTTC. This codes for CATSRTRGGDEQFF.

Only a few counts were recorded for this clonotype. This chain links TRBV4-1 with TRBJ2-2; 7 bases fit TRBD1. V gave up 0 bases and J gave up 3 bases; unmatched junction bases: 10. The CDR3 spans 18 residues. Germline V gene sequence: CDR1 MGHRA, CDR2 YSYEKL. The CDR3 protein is CASSQDRARGLYTGELFF. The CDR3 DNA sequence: TGCGCCAGCAGCCAAGATCGAGCGAGGGGGCTTTACACCGGGGAGCTGTTTTTT.